The 7 T cell receptor beta chains in this list originate from one sample, sequenced in a study of T-cell memory formation after mild COVID-19. TCRdb re-derived calls from the 5' RACE reads in MiXCR, one entry per CDR3 protein. This table holds around 530,000 distinct CDR3 sequences, roughly 20% found once. Material for sequencing was PBMCs or a T cell subset sorted from them (not recorded which). The receptors come from an adult woman who had mild COVID-19 (a few samples of this study predate the infection). Cell type and time point are not known.

The V call is TRBV5-6, the J call TRBJ2-3; 7 bases are a match to TRBD2. Losses at the gene ends were 4 bases for V and 2 bases for J; bases not matched to a gene: 4. The CDR3 is 14 residues long. Germline loops: CDR1 SGHDT, CDR2 YYEEEE. CDR3 sequence reads: CASSLRLATDTQYF. The CDR3 nucleotides are TGTGCCAGCAGCCTAAGACTAGCCACAGATACGCAGTATTTT.

This clonotype was counted only a few times. The chain recombines TRBV4-1 with TRBJ2-5; 10 bases fit TRBD2. CDR3 length: 16 residues. Trimming removed 7 bases from V and 5 bases from J; junction bases left unmatched: 13. CDR1 and CDR2 (germline): MGHRA, YSYEKL. The DNA for the CDR3 is TGCGCCAGCACCACCCAAGCCTGGACTAGCGGTGAGACCCAGTACTTC. The encoded protein is CASTTQAWTSGETQYF.

J is TRBJ2-1 and V is TRBV10-3; 8 nucleotides line up with TRBD1. The CDR3 has 11 residues. The V gene's germline CDR1 is ENHRY and CDR2 SYGVKD. Unmatched junction bases numbered 0, after V lost 6 bases and J lost 8 bases. The CDR3 region has the DNA TGTGCCATCAGGGACAGGGATGAGCAGTTCTTC. It is translated as CAIRDRDEQFF.

This clonotype was seen a few times. The rearrangement joins TRBV7-2 to TRBJ2-7; 13 nucleotides line up with TRBD2. The germline CDR1 and CDR2 sequences are SGHTA and FQGNSA. V shed 3 bases, J shed 7 bases, and the junction held 9 bases outside the gene matches. The CDR3 is made up of 16 amino acids. The CDR3 DNA follows: TGTGCCAGCAGCTTGGGGGGGACTAGCGGGATAAGAGAGCAGTACTTC. Amino acids: CASSLGGTSGIREQYF.

J is TRBJ2-7 and V is TRBV2; 11 nucleotides agree with TRBD1. CDR1 is SNHLY, CDR2 FYNNEI, per germline. V lost 4 bases and J lost 3; bases outside the gene matches: 14. The CDR3 consists of 18 residues. CDR3 in DNA: TGTGCCAGCAGTGCAAACCGGGACAGGGGGTATCTTCACTACGAGCAGTACTTC. Amino acids: CASSANRDRGYLHYEQYF.

This clonotype was seen a few times. The genes are TRBV7-6 and TRBJ2-7, with TRBD2 matching 8 bases. This CDR3 region has 16 residues. In germline, CDR1 is SGHVS, CDR2 FNYEAQ. V dropped 1 base and J dropped 6; count of bases not matched to a gene: 11. The CDR3 sequence: CASSLGYSGAPIEQYF. The CDR3 region has the DNA TGTGCCAGCAGCTTAGGATATAGCGGGGCACCTATCGAGCAGTACTTC.

This clonotype came up a few times. This chain uses TRBV4-1 with TRBJ2-1; the D is unclear. The CDR3 has 15 amino acids. V lost 6 bases to trimming and J lost 10 bases, with 22 bases between them. Germline CDR1 MGHRA, CDR2 YSYEKL. This CDR3 reads CASSHQAAQSAEQFF. The CDR3 nucleotides are TGCGCCAGCAGTCACCAAGCAGCTCAGAGCGCAGAGCAGTTCTTC.